This T cell receptor beta chain was documented in a study of preoperative IRX-2 immunotherapy in early breast cancer. CDR1 and CDR2 from the germline V gene are LNHDA and SQIVND (reference sequence). V was pared by 6 bases and J by 7 bases, with 21 bases between. The CDR3 covers 15 residues. The data were produced by immunoSEQ multiplex PCR, yet TCRdb's version contains in-frame clones alone and is incomplete. The sample consists of about 6,600 clones, roughly 70% of them appearing once. Specified treatment: preoperative locoregional IRX-2 cytokine immunotherapy. The material was tumor tissue, obtained before IRX-2 immunotherapy. The J gene is TRBJ1-2, the V gene TRBV19; D call uncertain. This sequence was found in a human donor with breast cancer. The CDR3 is CASRASGPQRGGYTF. The CDR3 nucleotides read TGTGCCAGTAGAGCGTCGGGCCCCCAAAGAGGTGGCTACACCTTC.